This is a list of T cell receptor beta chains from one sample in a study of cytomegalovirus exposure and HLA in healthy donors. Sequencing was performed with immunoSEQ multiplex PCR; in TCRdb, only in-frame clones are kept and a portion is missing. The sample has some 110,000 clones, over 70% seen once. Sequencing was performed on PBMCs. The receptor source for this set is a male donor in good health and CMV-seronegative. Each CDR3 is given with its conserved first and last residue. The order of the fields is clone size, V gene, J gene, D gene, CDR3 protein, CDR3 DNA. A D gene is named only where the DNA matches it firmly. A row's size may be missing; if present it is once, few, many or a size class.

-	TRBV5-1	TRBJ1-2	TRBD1	CASSLGTANSYGYTF	TGCGCCAGCAGCCTAGGGACAGCAAATTCCTATGGCTACACCTTC
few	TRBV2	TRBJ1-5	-	CASSLGQPQHF	TGTGCCAGCAGCCTAGGCCAGCCCCAGCATTTT
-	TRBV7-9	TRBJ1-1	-	CASSLALAGTNTEAFF	TGTGCCAGCAGCTTAGCGCTGGCAGGCACTAACACTGAAGCTTTCTTT
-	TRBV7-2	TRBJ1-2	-	CASSLGSRVRYTF	TGTGCCAGCAGCTTAGGGAGCAGGGTTCGCTACACCTTC
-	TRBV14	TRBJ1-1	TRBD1	CASSPGWDRGAFF	TGTGCCAGCAGCCCGGGATGGGACAGAGGCGCTTTCTTT
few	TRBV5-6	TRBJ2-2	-	CASSPRLGVGGELFF	TGTGCCAGCAGCCCGAGACTAGGAGTCGGCGGGGAGCTGTTTTTT
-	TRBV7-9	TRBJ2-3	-	CASSFWLASSTDTQYF	TGTGCCAGCAGCTTTTGGCTAGCGAGCTCCACAGATACGCAGTATTTT
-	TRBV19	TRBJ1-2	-	CASSINRNYGYTF	TGTGCCAGTAGTATCAACAGGAACTATGGCTACACCTTC
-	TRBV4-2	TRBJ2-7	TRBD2	CASSQEPSGGFYEQYF	TGTGCCAGCAGCCAAGAACCTAGCGGGGGGTTCTACGAGCAGTACTTC
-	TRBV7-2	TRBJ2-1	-	CASSSTANYNEQFF	TGTGCCAGCAGCTCTACAGCCAACTACAATGAGCAGTTCTTC
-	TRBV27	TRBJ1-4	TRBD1	CASSRDRGLFGEKLFF	TGTGCCAGCAGCCGGGACAGAGGTTTGTTTGGTGAAAAACTGTTTTTT
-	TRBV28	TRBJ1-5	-	CASISGQPGWPQHF	TGTGCCAGCATTTCAGGACAGCCCGGTTGGCCCCAGCATTTT
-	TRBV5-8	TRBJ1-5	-	CASSFLRGLDQPQHF	TGTGCCAGCAGCTTTCTTCGAGGGCTAGATCAGCCCCAGCATTTT
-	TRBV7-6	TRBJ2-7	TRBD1	CASSLEGGTGPYEQYF	TGTGCCAGCAGCTTAGAAGGTGGGACAGGGCCCTACGAGCAGTACTTC
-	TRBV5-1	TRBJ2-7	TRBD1	CASYDRGIGSYEQYF	TGCGCCAGTTACGACAGGGGGATAGGCTCCTACGAGCAGTACTTC
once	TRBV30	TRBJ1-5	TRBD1	CAWSRGQGQPQHF	TGTGCCTGGAGTCGAGGACAGGGTCAGCCCCAGCATTTT
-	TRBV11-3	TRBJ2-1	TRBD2	CASRPGTSGRNEQFF	TGTGCCAGCAGACCCGGGACTAGCGGGAGGAATGAGCAGTTCTTC
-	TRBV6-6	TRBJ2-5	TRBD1	CASSYSGQGERPNQYF	TGTGCCAGCAGTTACTCGGGACAGGGGGAGCGTCCCAACCAGTACTTC
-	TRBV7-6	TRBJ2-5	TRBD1	CASSLRGTGWQETQYF	TGTGCCAGCAGCTTAAGGGGGACAGGGTGGCAGGAGACCCAGTACTTC